What follows are 31 T cell receptor beta chains derived from one specimen sequenced in a study of early T cells in non-severe SARS-CoV-2 infection. TCRdb re-analysed the 5' RACE reads in MiXCR, keeping a single row per CDR3 protein. Found here are tens of thousands of distinct CDR3 sequences, approximately 5.6% of them singletons; the top ten hold roughly 4.8%. The sequenced sample consisted of whole blood. These TCRs come from an adult who was a healthcare worker with PCR-confirmed SARS-CoV-2 infection or an uninfected control (not recorded which).

The V gene is TRBV21-1, the J gene TRBJ1-5; the table's D gene call, TRBD1, was not cross checked with the DNA. TRBV21-1 has pseudogene status. The CDR3 sequence is 14 residues long. DNA for the CDR3: TGTGCCAGCAGCCAGGGGCCGGGCAATCAGCCCCAGCATTTT. Its protein product is CASSQGPGNQPQHF.

The sample holds a few counts of this clonotype. The chain combines TRBV5-1 with TRBJ2-7; 11 bases align to TRBD2. Per germline, CDR1 SGHRS and CDR2 YFSETQ. This CDR3 is 14 amino acids long. The trim removed 4 bases at V and 4 bases at J, leaving 4 bases unmatched. This CDR3 reads CASSEGTSGYEQYF. The CDR3 nucleotides are TGCGCCAGCAGCGAGGGGACTAGCGGATACGAGCAGTACTTC.

At least ten counts were recorded for this clonotype. The chain employs TRBV6-5 and TRBJ1-3, with D uncertain. Germline V gene sequence: CDR1 MNHEY, CDR2 SVGAGI. The V and J ends lost 6 bases and 0 bases respectively, with 15 bases between them. The CDR3 runs 16 residues. The CDR3 here is CASRPSGVISGNTIYF. CDR3 DNA: TGTGCCAGCAGACCATCGGGCGTGATCTCTGGAAACACCATATATTTT.

Only one count was recorded for this clonotype. The rearrangement uses TRBV6-5 and TRBJ2-3; no firm D call. The CDR3 sequence is 15 residues long. The V gene's germline CDR1 is MNHEY and CDR2 SVGAGI. With 5 bases removed from V and 2 bases from J, the gap between germline ends came to 14 bases. CDR3 region: CASSNPPGFTDTQYF. CDR3 coding DNA: TGTGCCAGCAGTAACCCTCCGGGTTTCACAGATACGCAGTATTTT.

This clonotype was seen many times. CDR3 residues: CASSTGQGAAQPQHF. The CDR3 bases are TGCGCCAGCAGCACGGGACAGGGGGCAGCTCAGCCCCAGCATTTT. The V and J genes are TRBV5-1 and TRBJ1-5; 12 bases line up with TRBD1. Germline-derived CDR1 and CDR2 are SGHRS and YFSETQ. J was trimmed by 6 bases and V by 4 bases; bases with no gene match: 5. CDR3 length: 15 residues.

This clonotype showed up many times. The chain carries TRBV7-2 and TRBJ2-5; 7 bases align to TRBD1. After removal of 4 bases from V and 5 bases from J, the junction contained 7 bases not matched to a gene. CDR1 SGHTA and CDR2 FQGNSA come from the germline V gene. This CDR3 comprises 14 residues. CDR3 sequence: CASSSHRGGETQYF. CDR3 DNA sequence: TGTGCCAGCAGCTCACACAGGGGTGGGGAGACCCAGTACTTC. The entire variable domain, with the rest obtained from reference TRBV7-2 and TRBJ2-5, is as follows: GAGVSQSPSNKVTEKGKDVELRCDPISGHTALYWYRQSLGQGLEFLIYFQGNSAPDKSGLPSDRFSAERTGGSVSTLTIQRTQQEDSAVYLCASSSHRGGETQYFGPGTRLLVL.

This clonotype was seen at least ten times. The rearrangement joins TRBV3-1 to TRBJ2-7, with D perhaps assigned TRBD1 or TRBD2 (5 bases each). The V gene lost 0 bases and the J gene lost 4 bases, with 13 bases spanning the gap. From germline, CDR1 is LGHDT and CDR2 YNNKEL (reference sequence). The CDR3 is 15 amino acids. The CDR3 DNA follows: TGTGCCAGCAGCCAAGACTCGCCGGGACGGTACGAGCAGTACTTC. Translating gives CASSQDSPGRYEQYF.

There are many counts of this clonotype. The chain employs TRBV7-8 and TRBJ2-5, with a possible D match to TRBD1 (6 bases). The germline gives CDR1 SGHVS, CDR2 FQNEAQ. The CDR3 runs to 16 residues. The V end lost 5 bases, the J end lost 7 bases, and 23 bases lay between the germline ends. CDR3 DNA: TGTGCCAGCAGCCCAAGGACAGCCCAGGATGGAGTGACCCAGTACTTC. It codes for CASSPRTAQDGVTQYF.

This clonotype came up a few times. The junction does not match germline at one end; this may be a read error. This chain uses TRBV7-7 with TRBJ2-2; D is uncertain. Germline-derived CDR1 and CDR2 are SSHAT and FNYEAQ (reference sequence). This CDR3 spans 16 amino acids. The CDR3 reads CASSYTAPPNTGELFF. In DNA, the CDR3 is TGTGCTAGCAGTTACACCGCCCCCCCGAACACCGGGGAGCTGTTTTTT.

Many counts were recorded for this clonotype. The chain is built from TRBV10-3 and TRBJ2-3; no clear D gene. This CDR3 spans 15 amino acids. Per germline, CDR1 ENHRY and CDR2 SYGVKD. V was clipped by 6 bases and J by 4 bases, with 17 bases between them. For the CDR3, the DNA is TGTGCCATCAGCGACACGGCCCGTAACGCAGATACGCAGTATTTT. Protein product: CAISDTARNADTQYF.

This clonotype was detected ten times or more. The chain uses TRBV11-1 and TRBJ2-2; D not certain. Trimming removed 2 bases at V and 8 bases at J, with 9 bases between. CDR3 length: 13 amino acids. CDR1 is SGHAT, CDR2 FQDESV, per germline (reference sequence). The CDR3 DNA reads TGTGCCAGCAGCTTAATAAGCGAGGGGGAGCTGTTTTTT. Translated: CASSLISEGELFF.

J is TRBJ1-2 and V is TRBV18, with TRBD1 matching over 9 bases. The CDR3 runs 14 residues. Germline V gives CDR1 KGHSH, CDR2 LQKENI. Losses at the gene ends were 5 bases for V and 2 bases for J; bases not matched to a gene: 3. The CDR3 reads CASSLGQGNYGYTF. As DNA, the CDR3 is TGTGCCAGCTCATTGGGACAGGGCAACTATGGCTACACCTTC.

The V call is TRBV29-1, the J call TRBJ2-6; TRBD1 matches 9 bases. CDR1 is SQVTM, CDR2 ANQGSEA, per germline. The trim removed 4 bases at V and 0 bases at J, leaving 4 bases unmatched. The CDR3 length is 16 residues. The CDR3 loop reads CSVGDRGFSGANVLTF. Here the CDR3 DNA reads TGCAGCGTTGGAGACAGGGGGTTCTCTGGGGCCAACGTCCTGACTTTC.

There are many counts of this clonotype. The chain couples TRBV20-1 to TRBJ2-5; 7 bases are shared with TRBD1. CDR1 and CDR2 (germline): DFQATT, SNEGSKA (reference sequence). The CDR3 sequence is 15 residues long. The CDR3 nucleotides are TGCAGGCCGGGACAGATAATTTATAACCAAGAGACCCAGTACTTC. As protein: CRPGQIIYNQETQYF.

The table lists this clonotype with many counts. The V gene is TRBV2, the J gene TRBJ2-5; D may be TRBD1 (6 bases). Germline-derived CDR1 and CDR2 are SNHLY and FYNNEI. V shed 3 bases and J shed 5 bases, with 13 bases lying between them. The CDR3 contains 14 residues. The CDR3 protein is CASSESPGVETQYF. Here the CDR3 DNA reads TGTGCCAGCAGTGAGTCCCCAGGGGTGGAGACCCAGTACTTC.

This clonotype was counted only a few times. This rearrangement joins TRBV6-2 or TRBV6-3 to TRBJ2-3; D is tentatively TRBD1 or TRBD2 (5 bases each). The germline V gene encodes CDR1 MNHEY and CDR2 SVGEGT. The CDR3 extends over 16 amino acids. V dropped 1 base and J dropped 5 bases, with 16 bases sitting between them. The CDR3 coding sequence is TGTGCCAGCAGTTACTACCGGGACCGGGGACGAGATACGCAGTATTTT. Protein sequence: CASSYYRDRGRDTQYF.

The genes are TRBV7-6 and TRBJ2-6; D possibly corresponds to TRBD2 (5 bases). Between the trimmed V and J ends, which lost 3 bases and 6 bases, there was a span of 9 bases. The germline gives CDR1 SGHVS, CDR2 FNYEAQ. This CDR3 has 14 residues. CDR3 nucleotides: TGTGCCAGCAGCTTGGCCGGGGAGGCCAACGTCCTGACTTTC. This codes for CASSLAGEANVLTF.

Many counts were recorded for this clonotype. The V and J genes are TRBV7-6 and TRBJ2-1; D is unresolved. Trimming took 0 bases from V and 1 from J, leaving 7 bases between them. Germline V CDR1 and CDR2: SGHVS, FNYEAQ. This CDR3 contains 15 residues. The CDR3 protein is CASSLAQSSYNEQFF. As DNA, the CDR3 is TGTGCCAGCAGCTTAGCCCAGAGTTCCTACAATGAGCAGTTCTTC.

This clonotype was seen a few times. This sequence joins TRBV20-1 and TRBJ2-3; perhaps D is TRBD1 or TRBD2 (5 bases each). Between the trimmed V and J ends, which lost 0 bases and 4 bases, there was a span of 14 bases. The CDR3 runs to 15 residues. In germline, CDR1 is DFQATT, CDR2 SNEGSKA (reference sequence). CDR3 sequence reads: CSARDGSGRADTQYF. The CDR3 coding sequence is TGCAGTGCTAGAGACGGTTCGGGGCGGGCAGATACGCAGTATTTT.

As to this clonotype: One junction end disagrees with the germline gene, perhaps due to a read error. The rearrangement joins TRBV5-1 to TRBJ2-5; the match to TRBD2 covers 13 bases. The CDR3 has 14 amino acids. In germline, CDR1 is SGHRS, CDR2 YFSETQ. As DNA, the CDR3 is TGCGCCAGCAGCTTAAAACTAGCGGGAGGGCCTCAGGGCTTC. It codes for CASSLKLAGGPQGF. Filled out from reference TRBV5-1 and TRBJ2-5, the complete variable domain reads KAGVTQTPRYLIKTRGQQVTLSCSPISGHRSVSWYQQTPGQGLQFLFEYFSETQRNKGNFPGRFSGRQFSNSRSEMNVSTLELGDSALYLCASSLKLAGGPQGFGPGTRLLVL.

This clonotype has more than one count but fewer than ten. The chain links TRBV11-2 to TRBJ2-1; unclear D gene. The CDR3 has 12 amino acids. Between the trimmed V and J ends, which lost 5 bases and 2 bases, there was a span of 4 bases. CDR1 and CDR2 from the germline V gene are SGHAT and FQNNGV. This CDR3 is CASSVPYNEQFF. In nucleotides, the CDR3 is TGTGCCAGCAGCGTCCCCTACAATGAGCAGTTCTTC.

This clonotype was observed a handful of times. This sequence joins TRBV12-5 and TRBJ2-2; no clear D. The V end was cut by 6 bases, the J end by 1 base, with 6 bases between. This CDR3 has 13 amino acids. CDR1 is LGHNT and CDR2 is FRNRAP in the germline V gene. For the CDR3, the DNA is TGTGCTAGTGGATTACAGAACACCGGGGAGCTGTTTTTT. Its protein product is CASGLQNTGELFF.

Many counts were recorded for this clonotype. V gene TRBV4-1 combines with J gene TRBJ2-2; D is uncertain. V lost 6 bases and J 1 base, leaving 15 bases between the germline ends. The CDR3 extends over 16 amino acids. CDR1 and CDR2 (germline): MGHRA, YSYEKL. The CDR3 reads CASSSIRPGNTGELFF. As DNA, the CDR3 is TGCGCCAGCAGTTCGATCAGGCCGGGGAACACCGGGGAGCTGTTTTTT.

In this sample, this clonotype turned up many times. This rearrangement joins TRBV5-6 to TRBJ1-1; D remains unclear. CDR1 and CDR2 (germline): SGHDT, YYEEEE. The CDR3 sequence is 13 residues long. V was shortened by 4 bases and J by 2 bases, with 9 bases between the two germline ends. CDR3: CASSRKVNTEAFF. For the CDR3, the DNA is TGTGCCAGCAGCCGAAAGGTAAACACTGAAGCTTTCTTT. Based on the CDR3 plus reference TRBV5-6 and TRBJ1-1, the full variable domain is DAGVTQSPTHLIKTRGQQVTLRCSPKSGHDTVSWYQQALGQGPQFIFQYYEEEERQRGNFPDRFSGHQFPNYSSELNVNALLLGDSALYLCASSRKVNTEAFFGQGTRLTVV.

This clonotype was recorded many times. This chain joins TRBV9 and TRBJ2-2; no definite D call. V lost 2 bases, J lost 1 base, and 6 bases lay in between. The CDR3 is 14 amino acids. CDR1 is SGDLS and CDR2 is YYNGEE in the germline V gene. The CDR3 is CASSVDGNTGELFF. CDR3 coding DNA: TGTGCCAGCAGCGTCGATGGGAACACCGGGGAGCTGTTTTTT.

This clonotype was seen ten or more times. The chain recombines TRBV15 with TRBJ2-7; 15 bases line up with TRBD2. The CDR3 length is 17 residues. Germline V lookup: CDR1 LNHNV, CDR2 YYDKDF (reference sequence). After removal of 1 base from V and 7 bases from J, the junction contained 8 bases not matched to a gene. The DNA of the CDR3 is TGTGCCACCAGCAGAGCCGGGACTAGCGGGAGGCCAAGAGAGCAGTACTTC. It yields the protein CATSRAGTSGRPREQYF.

This clonotype was counted at least ten times. The V call is TRBV13, the J call TRBJ1-1, with D perhaps matching TRBD1 (5 bases). Per the germline V gene, CDR1 is PRHDT and CDR2 is FYEKMQ (reference sequence). The CDR3 is 16 residues long. The V end was cut by 4 bases, the J end by 1 base, with 16 bases between. CDR3 bases: TGTGCCAGCAGCTCCAACGCAATTACAGGGAACACTGAAGCTTTCTTT. The encoded protein is CASSSNAITGNTEAFF.

This clonotype was found many times. The genes are TRBV7-3 and TRBJ2-5; 10 bases line up with TRBD2. CDR3 size: 21 residues. After removal of 1 base from V and 7 bases from J, the junction contained 24 bases not matched to a gene. Germline assignment: CDR1 SGHTA and CDR2 FQGTGA. This CDR3 reads CASSLRGGLAGAIYALRTQYF. CDR3 nucleotide sequence: TGTGCCAGCAGCTTAAGAGGCGGGCTAGCGGGGGCCATTTATGCCCTGCGGACCCAGTACTTC.

This clonotype was seen ten or more times. The V call is TRBV12-3 or TRBV12-4, the J call TRBJ2-1, with 7 bases aligning to TRBD1. V dropped 5 bases and J dropped 3; count of bases not matched to a gene: 1. The CDR3 has 13 residues. CDR3 sequence (DNA): TGTGCCAGCAGTGGGGACAGCTACAATGAGCAGTTCTTC. Its translation is CASSGDSYNEQFF.

Ten or more counts support this clonotype. The J gene is TRBJ2-1, the V gene TRBV2; D uncertain. CDR3 length: 16 residues. Per germline, CDR1 SNHLY and CDR2 FYNNEI. The ends were cut back, 1 base at V and 0 bases at J, with 10 bases in the middle. The CDR3 DNA is TGTGCCAGCAGTGAAGTCTTGAGTTACTCCTACAATGAGCAGTTCTTC. As protein: CASSEVLSYSYNEQFF.

This clonotype showed up just a few times. V and J are TRBV5-4 and TRBJ2-3, with 13 bases fitting TRBD2. The junction had 13 bases not matched to a gene; V was cut back by 2 bases and J by 1 base. CDR1 is SGHNT, CDR2 YYREEE, per germline (reference sequence). The CDR3 length is 20 residues. CDR3 amino acids: CASSLIVGLAGIHGTDTQYF. In nucleotides, the CDR3 is TGTGCCAGCAGCTTAATAGTGGGACTAGCGGGGATTCACGGCACAGATACGCAGTATTTT.